These 26 T cell receptor beta chains came from one sample sequenced in a study of T cells in Graves' hyperthyroidism and ophthalmopathy. RNA transcripts provided the source from which TCR beta CDR3 regions were amplified. Carried out on the TCR CDR3, a first-round RT-PCR used the HTBI primer set. TCRdb recomputed calls from the multiplex PCR reads with MiXCR, one row per CDR3 protein. The sample gives about 600,000 distinct CDR3 sequences, approximately 15% of which show up once; about 7% is in the top ten. What was sequenced was blood. Every receptor here comes from a woman under 30 with Graves' ophthalmopathy.

Ten or more counts support this clonotype. The chain employs TRBV20-1 and TRBJ2-5; possibly TRBD1 or TRBD2 for D (6 bases each). Germline CDR1 is DFQATT and CDR2 is SNEGSKA (reference sequence). V was shortened by 4 bases and J by 4 bases, with 19 bases between the two germline ends. The CDR3 consists of 15 residues. In DNA, the CDR3 is TGCAGTGCTACTGGCCCTTGGGGGCGGGGAGAGACCCAGTACTTC. Translated: CSATGPWGRGETQYF.

A few counts support this clonotype. The chain has TRBV7-9 and TRBJ1-4; D call uncertain. Germline V gives CDR1 SEHNR, CDR2 FQNEAQ (reference sequence). Trimming took off 2 bases at V and 0 bases at J, with 1 base between the two ends. CDR3 length equals 13 residues. The CDR3 sequence is CASSLTTNEKLFF. CDR3 bases: TGTGCCAGCAGCTTAACAACTAATGAAAAACTGTTTTTT.

This clonotype has only a few counts. CDR3 sequence reads: CASRSGQGRGNTIYF. In DNA, the CDR3 is TGTGCCAGCAGATCCGGACAGGGCCGTGGAAACACCATATATTTT. The V gene is TRBV6-2 or TRBV6-3, the J gene TRBJ1-3; 8 bases map to TRBD1. Losses at the gene ends were 6 bases for V and 3 bases for J; bases not matched to a gene: 7. Germline CDR1 is MNHEY and CDR2 is SVGEGT. The CDR3 spans 15 residues.

The genes are TRBV11-2 and TRBJ2-1, with 7 positions matching TRBD1. The CDR3 covers 14 residues. V shed 1 base and J 9 bases; nucleotides not matched to a gene: 6. The germline CDR1 and CDR2 sequences are SGHAT and FQNNGV. This chain's CDR3 is CASSLGIRGLEQFF. The CDR3 bases are TGTGCCAGCAGCTTAGGGATTAGGGGGCTTGAGCAGTTCTTC.

This clonotype was recorded a few times. The chain has TRBV10-3 and TRBJ1-6; D remains ambiguous. Trimming pared 3 bases from V and 7 bases from J, leaving 19 bases between. CDR3 length: 17 amino acids. CDR1 is ENHRY and CDR2 is SYGVKD in the germline V gene. CDR3 protein: CAISDSATEPENSPLHF. DNA of the CDR3: TGTGCCATCAGTGACTCGGCCACCGAACCTGAGAATTCACCCCTCCACTTT.

J is TRBJ2-2 and V is TRBV20-1, with D perhaps matching TRBD1 (6 bases). The CDR3 is 15 residues long. CDR1 and CDR2 (germline): DFQATT, SNEGSKA (reference sequence). V lost 0 bases and J 6 bases, leaving 14 bases between the germline ends. The CDR3 bases are TGCAGTGCTAGAGAAAGGCAGGGGTTATCCGGGGAGCTGTTTTTT. Its translation: CSARERQGLSGELFF.

This sequence joins TRBV6-1 and TRBJ2-1; 7 bases match TRBD2. CDR3 size: 13 residues. CDR1 and CDR2 (germline): MNHNS, SASEGT. V shed 6 bases and J 4 bases; nucleotides not matched to a gene: 3. DNA for the CDR3: TGTGCCAGCAGGCTAGCGGTGTACAATGAGCAGTTCTTC. Translated: CASRLAVYNEQFF.

This clonotype was seen ten or more times. V gene TRBV2 combines with J gene TRBJ2-7, with TRBD1 as a possible D gene (8 bases). Germline V CDR1 and CDR2: SNHLY, FYNNEI. CDR3 length: 18 residues. The V end lost 3 bases, the J end lost 0 bases, and 21 bases lay between the germline ends. The CDR3 nucleotides are TGTGCCAGCAGTGAGGACGGGGGGACAGGACCAAGCTCCTACGAGCAGTACTTC. It encodes CASSEDGGTGPSSYEQYF.

J is TRBJ2-3 and V is TRBV9; D unclear. Trimming took off 3 bases at V and 5 bases at J, with 10 bases between the two ends. CDR3 length equals 13 residues. Germline V CDR1 and CDR2: SGDLS, YYNGEE. CDR3 loop: CASSAHNLDTQYF. CDR3 DNA sequence: TGTGCCAGCAGCGCCCACAACCTAGATACGCAGTATTTT.

This chain joins TRBV7-3 and TRBJ2-1; the match to TRBD2 covers 11 bases. CDR1 and CDR2 (germline): SGHTA, FQGTGA. Unmatched junction bases numbered 14, after V lost 5 bases and J lost 5 bases. The CDR3 covers 18 residues. The CDR3 here is CASSRGPTSGTWDNEQFF. The CDR3 DNA follows: TGTGCCAGCAGCAGGGGTCCGACTAGCGGGACGTGGGACAATGAGCAGTTCTTC.

V usage is TRBV27 and J usage is TRBJ1-1; unclear D gene. CDR3 size: 12 residues. Trimming pared 8 bases from V and 4 bases from J, leaving 11 bases between. CDR1 and CDR2 (germline): MNHEY, SMNVEV (reference sequence). CDR3 nucleotides: TGTGCCAGCGCCAAATGGGGCACTGAAGCTTTCTTT. The encoded protein is CASAKWGTEAFF.

This clonotype was seen at least ten times. The chain carries TRBV5-1 and TRBJ1-2; a weak D match, TRBD1 (5 bases). V was cut by 4 bases and J by 4 bases, with 23 bases left in between. This CDR3 has 17 residues. Germline CDR1 is SGHRS and CDR2 is YFSETQ. CDR3 nucleotides: TGCGCCAGCAGCCTTCAACCGGGACGGAGTCTTGTCTATGGCTACACCTTC. Protein product: CASSLQPGRSLVYGYTF.

This clonotype was seen a handful of times. J is TRBJ2-3 and V is TRBV9; D gene ambiguous. The V and J ends lost 0 bases and 2 bases respectively, with 13 bases between them. Germline loops: CDR1 SGDLS, CDR2 YYNGEE. The CDR3 is made up of 16 amino acids. This CDR3 is CASSVETTSPTDTQYF. The CDR3 coding sequence is TGTGCCAGCAGCGTAGAAACTACTTCGCCCACAGATACGCAGTATTTT.

The sample holds many counts of this clonotype. V gene TRBV28 combines with J gene TRBJ2-7; the match to TRBD2 covers 14 bases. From germline, CDR1 is MDHEN and CDR2 SYDVKM. V was pared by 5 bases and J by 0 bases, with 3 bases of the junction left unmatched. This CDR3 is built from 16 residues. CDR3 in amino acids: CASSRGTSGSSYEQYF. The CDR3 coding sequence is TGTGCCAGCAGTCGCGGGACTAGCGGGAGCTCCTACGAGCAGTACTTC.

CDR3 in DNA: TGTGCCAGCAGTTTATGGGGGGGCGGTGATACGCAGTATTTT. Translating gives CASSLWGGGDTQYF. The V gene is TRBV27, the J gene TRBJ2-3; D is possibly TRBD2 (7 bases). This CDR3 is 14 amino acids long. V lost 1 base, J lost 6 bases, and 11 bases lay in between. Germline CDR1 and CDR2: MNHEY and SMNVEV (reference sequence).

The chain uses TRBV29-1 and TRBJ2-1, with D perhaps matching TRBD2 (5 bases). Trimming shortened V by 4 bases and J by 1 base, and 17 bases separated the two germline ends. Looked up from germline, CDR1 is SQVTM and CDR2 is ANQGSEA. The CDR3 covers 16 residues. The CDR3 bases are TGCAGCGTTGTTTTCCTTCGCAGAGGGTCCTACAATGAGCAGTTCTTC. This encodes CSVVFLRRGSYNEQFF.

The chain has TRBV19 and TRBJ2-2; 7 bases are a match to TRBD2. After removal of 4 bases from V and 0 bases from J, the junction contained 14 bases not matched to a gene. The CDR3 runs to 19 residues. Germline V gene data show CDR1 as LNHDA and CDR2 as SQIVND (reference sequence). The CDR3 region has the DNA TGTGCCAGTAGTACCGACGGGGCTAGCGGAGGAGCGAACACCGGGGAGCTGTTTTTT. Its protein product is CASSTDGASGGANTGELFF.

This clonotype was observed many times. The chain combines TRBV29-1 with TRBJ1-1; D remains unclear. CDR3 length: 12 amino acids. V lost 7 bases and J 0 bases, leaving 9 bases between the germline ends. Germline-derived CDR1 and CDR2 are SQVTM and ANQGSEA. DNA for the CDR3: TGCAGCGCGGGGAGTTTGAACACTGAAGCTTTCTTT. Residues: CSAGSLNTEAFF.

The rearrangement links TRBV25-1 to TRBJ2-4; TRBD1 aligns across 12 bases. CDR1 MGHDK and CDR2 SYGVNS come from the germline V gene. With V trimmed by 1 base and J by 7 bases, 5 bases remained unmatched. CDR3 length equals 16 residues. The CDR3 loop is CASSELVGTGGNIQYF. DNA for the CDR3: TGTGCCAGCAGTGAATTAGTCGGGACAGGGGGCAACATTCAGTACTTC.

Many counts were recorded for this clonotype. The chain carries TRBV11-2 and TRBJ2-7, with TRBD2 matching over 7 bases. Trimming removed 1 base from V and 1 base from J; junction bases left unmatched: 4. This CDR3 has 15 amino acids. Looked up from germline, CDR1 is SGHAT and CDR2 is FQNNGV. In DNA form, the CDR3 reads TGTGCCAGCAGCTTAGCCTTTAGCGGGTCCTACGAGCAGTACTTC. Amino acid sequence: CASSLAFSGSYEQYF. Combining the CDR3 with reference TRBV11-2 and TRBJ2-7 gives the whole variable domain EAGVAQSPRYKIIEKRQSVAFWCNPISGHATLYWYQQILGQGPKLLIQFQNNGVVDDSQLPKDRFSAERLKGVDSTLKIQPAKLEDSAVYLCASSLAFSGSYEQYFGPGTRLTVT.

The sample holds a few counts of this clonotype. The chain links TRBV4-1 to TRBJ2-7; D not certain. This CDR3 spans 15 amino acids. Trimming took 1 base from V and 0 from J, leaving 10 bases between them. The germline gives CDR1 MGHRA, CDR2 YSYEKL. For the CDR3, the DNA is TGCGCCAGCAGCCAAGGTCGGTTGAGCTCCTACGAGCAGTACTTC. Protein sequence: CASSQGRLSSYEQYF.

This clonotype has a handful of counts. This chain joins TRBV7-9 and TRBJ1-4; D is uncertain. The CDR3 is made up of 14 amino acids. The V and J ends lost 5 bases and 10 bases respectively, with 17 bases between them. Germline V gene sequence: CDR1 SEHNR, CDR2 FQNEAQ (reference sequence). The CDR3, as DNA: TGTGCCAGCAGCCCCCCCCGGACTGAAGGAAAACTGTTTTTT. Encoded protein: CASSPPRTEGKLFF.

This clonotype was recorded many times. The rearrangement links TRBV5-5 to TRBJ2-7; no reliable D call. V was shortened by 4 bases and J by 2 bases, with 13 bases between the two germline ends. Germline CDR1 is SGHKS and CDR2 is YYEKEE (reference sequence). CDR3 size: 14 residues. The CDR3 region is CASSPTVRTYEQYF. CDR3 nucleotide sequence: TGTGCCAGCAGCCCTACAGTGAGGACCTACGAGCAGTACTTC.

This clonotype was counted at least ten times. The genes are TRBV11-1 and TRBJ1-1; 8 nucleotides line up with TRBD1. The germline V gene has CDR1 SGHAT and CDR2 FQDESV (reference sequence). V gave up 4 bases and J gave up 4 bases; unmatched junction bases: 5. The CDR3 loop spans 14 amino acids. The CDR3 is CASSSGQGATEAFF. The CDR3 region has the DNA TGTGCCAGCAGCTCAGGACAGGGAGCCACTGAAGCTTTCTTT.

This clonotype has ten or more counts. The chain joins TRBV12-3 or TRBV12-4 to TRBJ2-3; 9 nucleotides match TRBD2. The J segment lost 4 bases and the V segment lost 6 bases, leaving 5 bases of the junction unmatched. This CDR3 is built from 14 residues. This CDR3 is CASSQGLASDTQYF. CDR3 in DNA: TGTGCCAGCAGCCAGGGACTAGCCTCAGATACGCAGTATTTT.

As for this clonotype: A much larger clone differs by one base, so this may be a read error. J is TRBJ1-1 and V is TRBV20-1; D is undetermined. The germline gives CDR1 DFQATT, CDR2 SNEGSKA (reference sequence). V gave up 5 bases and J gave up 9 bases, with 19 bases separating them. This CDR3 contains 13 residues. CDR3 loop: CSAARGMGTKAFF. For the CDR3, the DNA is TGCAGTGCTGCCCGTGGGATGGGAACTAAAGCTTTCTTT.